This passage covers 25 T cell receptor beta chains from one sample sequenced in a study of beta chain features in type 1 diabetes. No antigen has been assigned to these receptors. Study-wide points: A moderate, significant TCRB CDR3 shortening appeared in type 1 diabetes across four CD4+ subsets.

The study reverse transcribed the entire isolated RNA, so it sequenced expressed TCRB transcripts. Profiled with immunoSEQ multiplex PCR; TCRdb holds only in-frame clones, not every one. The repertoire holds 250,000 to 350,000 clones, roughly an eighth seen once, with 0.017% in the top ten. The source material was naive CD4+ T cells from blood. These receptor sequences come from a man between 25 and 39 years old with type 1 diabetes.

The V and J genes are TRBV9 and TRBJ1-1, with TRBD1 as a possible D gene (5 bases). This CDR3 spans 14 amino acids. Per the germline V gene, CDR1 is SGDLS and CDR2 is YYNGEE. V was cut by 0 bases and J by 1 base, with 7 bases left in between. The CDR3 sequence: CASSVDRWNTEAFF. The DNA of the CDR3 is TGTGCCAGCAGCGTAGACAGGTGGAACACTGAAGCTTTCTTT.

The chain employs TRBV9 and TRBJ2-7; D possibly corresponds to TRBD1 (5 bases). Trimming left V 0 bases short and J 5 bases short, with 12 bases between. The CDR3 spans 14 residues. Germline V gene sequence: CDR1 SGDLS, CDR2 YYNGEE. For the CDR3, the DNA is TGTGCCAGCAGCGTAGGACCCAGGGCCGACGAGCAGTACTTC. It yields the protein CASSVGPRADEQYF.

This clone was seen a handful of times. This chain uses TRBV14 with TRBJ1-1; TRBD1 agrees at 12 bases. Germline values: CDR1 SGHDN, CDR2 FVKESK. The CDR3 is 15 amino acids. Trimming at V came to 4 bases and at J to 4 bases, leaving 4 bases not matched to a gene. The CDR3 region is CASSPLGQGATEAFF. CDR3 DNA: TGTGCCAGCAGCCCCTTGGGACAGGGGGCCACTGAAGCTTTCTTT. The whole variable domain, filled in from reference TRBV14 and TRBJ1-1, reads EAGVTQFPSHSVIEKGQTVTLRCDPISGHDNLYWYRRVMGKEIKFLLHFVKESKQDESGMPNNRFLAERTGGTYSTLKVQPAELEDSGVYFCASSPLGQGATEAFFGQGTRLTVV.

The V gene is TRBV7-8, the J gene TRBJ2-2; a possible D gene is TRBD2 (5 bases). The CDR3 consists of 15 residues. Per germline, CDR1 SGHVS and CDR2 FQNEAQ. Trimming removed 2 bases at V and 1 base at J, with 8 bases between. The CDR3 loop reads CASSLYRENTGELFF. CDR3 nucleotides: TGTGCCAGCAGCTTATACCGGGAGAACACCGGGGAGCTGTTTTTT.

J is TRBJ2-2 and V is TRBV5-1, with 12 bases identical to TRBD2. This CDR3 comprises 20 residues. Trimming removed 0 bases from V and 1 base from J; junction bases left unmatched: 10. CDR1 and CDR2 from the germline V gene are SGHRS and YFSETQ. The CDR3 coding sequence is TGCGCCAGCAGCTTGGGTTCCTCTAGCGGGAGGGACCTGAACACCGGGGAGCTGTTTTTT. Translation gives CASSLGSSSGRDLNTGELFF.

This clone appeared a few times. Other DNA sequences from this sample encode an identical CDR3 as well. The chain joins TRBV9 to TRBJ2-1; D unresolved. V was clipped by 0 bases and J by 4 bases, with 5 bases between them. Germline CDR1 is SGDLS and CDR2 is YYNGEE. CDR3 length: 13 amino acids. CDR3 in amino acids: CASSVAGYNEQFF. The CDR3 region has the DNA TGTGCCAGCAGCGTAGCAGGATACAATGAGCAGTTCTTC.

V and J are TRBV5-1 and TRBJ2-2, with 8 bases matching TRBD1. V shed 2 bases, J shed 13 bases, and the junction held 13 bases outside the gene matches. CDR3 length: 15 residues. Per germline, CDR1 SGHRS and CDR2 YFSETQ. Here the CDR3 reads CASSLNPQGATALFF. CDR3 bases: TGCGCCAGCAGCTTAAACCCTCAGGGGGCTACGGCGCTGTTTTTT.

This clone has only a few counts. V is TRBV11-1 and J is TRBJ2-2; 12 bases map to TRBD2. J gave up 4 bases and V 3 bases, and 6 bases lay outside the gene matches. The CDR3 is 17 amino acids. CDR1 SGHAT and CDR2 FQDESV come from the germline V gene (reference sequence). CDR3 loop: CASSFGGLAGITGELFF. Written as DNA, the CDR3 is TGTGCCAGCAGCTTCGGAGGACTAGCGGGAATCACCGGGGAGCTGTTTTTT.

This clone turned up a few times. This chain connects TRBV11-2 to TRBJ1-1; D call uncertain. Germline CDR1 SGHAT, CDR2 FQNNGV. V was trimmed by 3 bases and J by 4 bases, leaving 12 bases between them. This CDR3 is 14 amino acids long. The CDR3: CASSFVLGSTEAFF. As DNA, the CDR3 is TGTGCCAGCAGCTTTGTGCTGGGGAGCACTGAAGCTTTCTTT.

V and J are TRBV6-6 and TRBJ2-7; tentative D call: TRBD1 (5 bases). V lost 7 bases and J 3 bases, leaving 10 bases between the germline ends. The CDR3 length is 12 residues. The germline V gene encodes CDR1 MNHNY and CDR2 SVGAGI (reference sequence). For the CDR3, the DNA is TGTGCCAGCACCTCGGACAACTACGAGCAGTACTTC. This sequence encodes CASTSDNYEQYF.

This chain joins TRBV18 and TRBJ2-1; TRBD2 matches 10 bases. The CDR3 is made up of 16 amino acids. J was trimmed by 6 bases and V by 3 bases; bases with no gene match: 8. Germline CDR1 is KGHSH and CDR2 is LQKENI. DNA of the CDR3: TGTGCCAGCTCACCTCGGGGACTAGCGAACGCCAATGAGCAGTTCTTC. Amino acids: CASSPRGLANANEQFF.

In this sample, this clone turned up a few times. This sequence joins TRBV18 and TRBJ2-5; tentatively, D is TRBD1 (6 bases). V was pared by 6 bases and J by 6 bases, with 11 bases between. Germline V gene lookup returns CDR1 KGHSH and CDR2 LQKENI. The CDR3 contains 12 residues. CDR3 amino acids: CASSPQGQTQYF. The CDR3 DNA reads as TGTGCCAGCTCTCCCCAGGGGCAGACCCAGTACTTC.

The CDR3 DNA reads as TGCGCCAGCAGCTCTGACAGTCCCGGGGAGACCCAGTACTTC. It codes for CASSSDSPGETQYF. The rearrangement uses TRBV5-1 and TRBJ2-5, with D possibly TRBD1 on 5 matching bases. The CDR3 has 14 amino acids. V was shortened by 3 bases and J by 5 bases, with 14 bases between the two germline ends. CDR1 and CDR2 from the germline V gene are SGHRS and YFSETQ.

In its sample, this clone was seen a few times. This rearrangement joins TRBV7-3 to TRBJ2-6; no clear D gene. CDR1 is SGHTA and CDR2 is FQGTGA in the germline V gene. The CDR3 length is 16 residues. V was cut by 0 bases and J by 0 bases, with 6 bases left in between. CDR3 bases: TGTGCCAGCAGCTTAACTTCTGTCTCTGGGGCCAACGTCCTGACTTTC. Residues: CASSLTSVSGANVLTF.

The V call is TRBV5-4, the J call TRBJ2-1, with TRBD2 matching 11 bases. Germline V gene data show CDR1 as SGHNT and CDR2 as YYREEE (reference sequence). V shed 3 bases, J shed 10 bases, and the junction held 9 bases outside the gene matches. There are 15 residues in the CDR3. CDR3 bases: TGTGCCAGCAGCTGGAGAACTAGCGGGAGTGAAGAGCAGTTCTTC. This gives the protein CASSWRTSGSEEQFF. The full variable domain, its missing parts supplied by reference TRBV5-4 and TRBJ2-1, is ETGVTQSPTHLIKTRGQQVTLRCSSQSGHNTVSWYQQALGQGPQFIFQYYREEENGRGNFPPRFSGLQFPNYSSELNVNALELDDSALYLCASSWRTSGSEEQFFGPGTRLTVL.

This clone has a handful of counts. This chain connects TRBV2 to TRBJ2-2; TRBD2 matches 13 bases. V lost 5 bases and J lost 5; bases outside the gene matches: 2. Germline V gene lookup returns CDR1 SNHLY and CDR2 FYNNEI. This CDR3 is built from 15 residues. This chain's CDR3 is CASSWTSGSTGELFF. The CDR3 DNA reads TGTGCCAGCAGTTGGACTAGCGGGAGTACCGGGGAGCTGTTTTTT.

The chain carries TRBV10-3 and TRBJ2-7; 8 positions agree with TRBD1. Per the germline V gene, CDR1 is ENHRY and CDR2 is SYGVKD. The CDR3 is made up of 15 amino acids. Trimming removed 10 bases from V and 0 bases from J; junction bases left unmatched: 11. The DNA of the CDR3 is TGTGCCACTAGACCTACAGGGGGACGCTCCTACGAGCAGTACTTC. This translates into CATRPTGGRSYEQYF.

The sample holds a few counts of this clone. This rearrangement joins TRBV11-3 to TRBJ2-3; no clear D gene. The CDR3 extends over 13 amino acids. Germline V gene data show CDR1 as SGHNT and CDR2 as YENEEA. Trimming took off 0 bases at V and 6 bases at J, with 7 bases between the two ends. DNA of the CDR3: TGTGCCAGCAGCTTAGAGGTACTCGATACGCAGTATTTT. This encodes CASSLEVLDTQYF.

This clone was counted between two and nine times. The CDR3, as DNA: TGTGCCAGCAGCCCTCTCGACAGGGGACGAGAGACCCAGTACTTC. As protein: CASSPLDRGRETQYF. This chain connects TRBV9 to TRBJ2-5, with TRBD1 identical over 8 bases. The junction had 9 bases not matched to a gene; V was cut back by 4 bases and J by 4 bases. CDR3 length: 15 amino acids. Germline V gene lookup returns CDR1 SGDLS and CDR2 YYNGEE.

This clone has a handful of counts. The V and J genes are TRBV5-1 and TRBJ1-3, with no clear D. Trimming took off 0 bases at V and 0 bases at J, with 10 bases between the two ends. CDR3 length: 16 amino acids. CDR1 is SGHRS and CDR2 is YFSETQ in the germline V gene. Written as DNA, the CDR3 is TGCGCCAGCAGCTTGGCCGTGGCAGGCTCTGGAAACACCATATATTTT. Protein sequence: CASSLAVAGSGNTIYF.

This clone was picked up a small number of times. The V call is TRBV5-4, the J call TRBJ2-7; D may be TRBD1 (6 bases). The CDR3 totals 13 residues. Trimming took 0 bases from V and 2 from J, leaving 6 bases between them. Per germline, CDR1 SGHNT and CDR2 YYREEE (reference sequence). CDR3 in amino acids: CASSLDRAYEQYF. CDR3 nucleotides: TGTGCCAGCAGCTTGGACAGGGCCTACGAGCAGTACTTC.

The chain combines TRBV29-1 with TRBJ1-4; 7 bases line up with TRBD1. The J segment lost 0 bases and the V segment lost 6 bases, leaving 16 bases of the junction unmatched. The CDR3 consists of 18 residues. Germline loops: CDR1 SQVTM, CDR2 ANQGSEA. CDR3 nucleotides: TGCAGCGTGTTGACAGGGCCCAGCAAACCCCCAACTAATGAAAAACTGTTTTTT. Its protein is CSVLTGPSKPPTNEKLFF.

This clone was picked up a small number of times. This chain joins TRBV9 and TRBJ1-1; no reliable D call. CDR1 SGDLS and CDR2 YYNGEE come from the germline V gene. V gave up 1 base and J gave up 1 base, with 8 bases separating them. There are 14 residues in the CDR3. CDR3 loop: CASSVTSGNTEAFF. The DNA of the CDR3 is TGTGCCAGCAGCGTAACTTCTGGGAACACTGAAGCTTTCTTT.

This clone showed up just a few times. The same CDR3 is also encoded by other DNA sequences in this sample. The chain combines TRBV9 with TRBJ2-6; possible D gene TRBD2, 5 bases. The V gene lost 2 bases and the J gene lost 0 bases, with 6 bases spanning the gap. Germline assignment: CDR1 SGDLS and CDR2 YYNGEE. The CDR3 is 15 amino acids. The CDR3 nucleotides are TGTGCCAGCAGCGTTGGGAGCTCTGGGGCCAACGTCCTGACTTTC. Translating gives CASSVGSSGANVLTF. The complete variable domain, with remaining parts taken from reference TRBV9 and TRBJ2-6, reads DSGVTQTPKHLITATGQRVTLRCSPRSGDLSVYWYQQSLDQGLQFLIQYYNGEERAKGNILERFSAQQFPDLHSELNLSSLELGDSALYFCASSVGSSGANVLTFGAGSRLTVL.

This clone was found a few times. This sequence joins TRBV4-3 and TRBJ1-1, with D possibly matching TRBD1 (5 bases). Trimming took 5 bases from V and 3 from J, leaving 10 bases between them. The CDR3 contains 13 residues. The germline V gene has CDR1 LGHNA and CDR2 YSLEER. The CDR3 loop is CASSYVGDTEAFF. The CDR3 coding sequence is TGCGCCAGCAGCTACGTAGGGGACACTGAAGCTTTCTTT.